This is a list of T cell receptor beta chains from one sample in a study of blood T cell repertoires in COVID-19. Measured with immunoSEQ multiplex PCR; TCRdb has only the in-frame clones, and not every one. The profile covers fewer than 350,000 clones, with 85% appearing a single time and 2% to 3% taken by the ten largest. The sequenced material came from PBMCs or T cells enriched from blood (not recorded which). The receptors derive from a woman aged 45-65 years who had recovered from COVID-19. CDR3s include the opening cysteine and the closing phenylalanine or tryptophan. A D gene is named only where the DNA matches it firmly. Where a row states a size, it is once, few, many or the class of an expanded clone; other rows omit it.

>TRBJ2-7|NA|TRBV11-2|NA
CASSRGYEQYF
TGTGCCAGCTCTCGGGGCTACGAGCAGTACTTC
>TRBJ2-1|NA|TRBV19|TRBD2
CASSITLAGGSNEQFF
TGTGCCAGTAGTATAACGCTAGCGGGAGGGAGCAATGAGCAGTTCTTC
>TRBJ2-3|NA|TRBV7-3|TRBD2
CASSSRVAGGTDTQYF
TGTGCCAGCAGCTCCAGAGTAGCGGGGGGTACAGATACGCAGTATTTT
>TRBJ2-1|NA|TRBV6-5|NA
CASSRNNEQFF
TGTGCCAGTTCCCGTAACAATGAGCAGTTCTTC
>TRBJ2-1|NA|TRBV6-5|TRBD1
CASSGTGTYNEQFF
TGTGCCAGTTCCGGGACAGGGACCTACAATGAGCAGTTCTTC
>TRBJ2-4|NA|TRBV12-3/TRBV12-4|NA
CASSLALLGDQYF
TGTGCCAGCAGTTTAGCTCTTCTAGGGGATCAGTACTTC
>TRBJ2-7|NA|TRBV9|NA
CASSAGTNYEQYF
TGTGCCAGCAGCGCCGGGACAAACTACGAGCAGTACTTC
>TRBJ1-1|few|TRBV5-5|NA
CASSFVRAVEAFF
TGTGCCAGCAGCTTCGTGAGAGCCGTTGAAGCTTTCTTT
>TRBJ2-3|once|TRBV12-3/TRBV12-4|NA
CASGGFGTDTQYF
TGTGCGTCGGGTGGGTTCGGCACAGATACGCAGTATTTT
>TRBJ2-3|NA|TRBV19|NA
CASSTRDAGTDTQYF
TGTGCCAGTAGTACGCGGGACGCCGGCACAGATACGCAGTATTTT
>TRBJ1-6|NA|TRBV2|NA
CATAGRNTYNSPLHF
TGTGCCACCGCGGGGCGGAACACCTATAATTCACCCCTCCACTTT
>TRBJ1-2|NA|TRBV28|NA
CASRFQRIPYGYTF
TGTGCCAGCAGGTTTCAGCGGATCCCCTATGGCTACACCTTC
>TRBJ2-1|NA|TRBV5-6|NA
CASSGVSGYNEQFF
TGTGCCAGCAGCGGGGTTAGCGGATACAATGAGCAGTTCTTC
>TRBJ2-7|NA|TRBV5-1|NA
CASSLELSRQGRGEQYF
TGCGCCAGCAGCCTAGAGTTATCGCGGCAGGGAAGGGGCGAGCAGTACTTC
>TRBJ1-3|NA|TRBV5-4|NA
CASSYGGGYGNTIYF
TGTGCCAGCAGCTACGGGGGGGGATATGGAAACACCATATATTTT
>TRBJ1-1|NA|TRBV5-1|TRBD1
CASSLEDRRTEAFF
TGCGCCAGCAGCCTGGAGGACAGGCGGACTGAAGCTTTCTTT
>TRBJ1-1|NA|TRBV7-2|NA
CASSSVVNTEAFF
TGTGCCAGCAGCTCGGTTGTGAACACTGAAGCTTTCTTT
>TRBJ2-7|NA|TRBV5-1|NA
CASSLDPGKYEQYF
TGCGCCAGCAGCTTGGACCCAGGGAAATACGAGCAGTACTTC
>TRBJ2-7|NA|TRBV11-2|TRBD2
CASSNRLAGVYEQYF
TGTGCCAGCAGTAATCGACTAGCGGGAGTCTACGAGCAGTACTTC
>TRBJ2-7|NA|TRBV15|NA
CATRSTGDSYEQYF
TGTGCCACTCGATCTACAGGTGATTCCTACGAGCAGTACTTC
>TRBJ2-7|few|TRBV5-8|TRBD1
CASSLGTGDHEQYF
TGTGCCAGCAGCTTGGGGACAGGGGACCACGAGCAGTACTTC
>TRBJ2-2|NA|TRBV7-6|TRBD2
CASGPTSGLTGELFF
TGTGCCAGCGGACCGACTAGCGGATTAACCGGGGAGCTGTTTTTT
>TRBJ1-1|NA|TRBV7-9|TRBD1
CASSAWDRGVTEAFF
TGTGCCAGCAGCGCCTGGGACAGGGGAGTCACTGAAGCTTTCTTT
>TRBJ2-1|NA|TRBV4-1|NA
CASSQALTATNEQFF
TGCGCCAGCAGCCAAGCCTTGACTGCGACCAATGAGCAGTTCTTC
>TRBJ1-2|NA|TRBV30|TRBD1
CAWSGTGGGGGYTF
TGTGCCTGGAGTGGGACAGGGGGCGGTGGTGGCTACACCTTC
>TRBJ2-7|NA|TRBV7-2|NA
CASRPIDRDYEQYF
TGTGCCAGCAGACCTATAGACAGAGATTACGAGCAGTACTTC
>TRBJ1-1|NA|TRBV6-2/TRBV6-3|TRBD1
CASSYSSGGNTEAFF
TGTGCCAGCAGTTACTCGTCAGGGGGCAACACTGAAGCTTTCTTT
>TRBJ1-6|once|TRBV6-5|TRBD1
CASSRGQLNSPLHF
TGTGCCAGCAGCAGGGGACAGTTAAATTCACCCCTCCACTTT
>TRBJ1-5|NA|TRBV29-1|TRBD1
CSVGGQSNQPQHF
TGCAGCGTGGGGGGACAGTCTAATCAGCCCCAGCATTTT
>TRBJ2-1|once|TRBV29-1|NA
CSVQQALGSYNEQFF
TGCAGCGTTCAACAGGCTTTGGGGTCCTACAATGAGCAGTTCTTC
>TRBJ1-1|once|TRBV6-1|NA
CASSDPGSLGNTEAFF
TGTGCCAGCAGTGATCCGGGGAGTCTTGGGAACACTGAAGCTTTCTTT
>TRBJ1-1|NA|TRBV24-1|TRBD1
CATSDGDRAEENTEAFF
TGTGCCACCAGTGATGGGGACAGGGCCGAGGAAAACACTGAAGCTTTCTTT
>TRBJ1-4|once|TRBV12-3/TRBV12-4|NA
CASSTHRGEKLFF
TGTGCCAGCAGTACTCATAGGGGTGAAAAACTGTTTTTT
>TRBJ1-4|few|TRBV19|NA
CASSMRLGNEKLFF
TGTGCCAGTAGTATGAGACTAGGGAATGAAAAACTGTTTTTT
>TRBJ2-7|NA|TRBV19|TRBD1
CASSWGQLMRGEQYF
TGTGCCAGTAGTTGGGGACAGCTCATGAGGGGGGAGCAGTACTTC
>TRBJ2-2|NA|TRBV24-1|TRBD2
CATSDFGLAGGNTGELFF
TGTGCCACCAGTGATTTTGGGCTAGCGGGGGGGAACACCGGGGAGCTGTTTTTT
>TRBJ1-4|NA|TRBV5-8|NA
CASNRGQINEKLFF
TGTGCCAGCAACCGCGGACAGATTAATGAAAAACTGTTTTTT
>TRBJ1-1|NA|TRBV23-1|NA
CASSQNQLQDSGDTEAFF
TGCGCCAGCAGCCAGAATCAGCTACAGGACAGCGGGGACACTGAAGCTTTCTTT
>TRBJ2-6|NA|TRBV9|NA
CASSVDSFSSGANVLTF
TGTGCCAGCAGCGTAGACAGTTTCTCCTCTGGGGCCAACGTCCTGACTTTC